The next 5 T cell receptor beta chains were all read from a single sample in a study of blood T cell repertoires in COVID-19. Libraries were prepared by immunoSEQ multiplex PCR; TCRdb keeps only in-frame clonotypes and omits some of them. Among 200,000 to 250,000 clones listed, around 83% were seen once. Sequencing used peripheral blood. The receptors were gathered from a woman in her forties or fifties with acute or convalescent COVID-19.

This sequence joins TRBV4-1 and TRBJ2-7; D possibly corresponds to TRBD2 (5 bases). Germline V gene sequence: CDR1 MGHRA, CDR2 YSYEKL. Trimming stripped 0 bases from V and 1 base from J, with 7 bases between. This CDR3 contains 14 residues. The CDR3 protein is CASSQDRGSYEQYF. CDR3 DNA: TGCGCCAGCAGCCAAGATCGGGGATCCTACGAGCAGTACTTC.

In this sample, this clone turned up once. The chain couples TRBV7-2 to TRBJ1-1; D may be TRBD1 (5 bases). Trimming shortened V by 5 bases and J by 11 bases, and 21 bases separated the two germline ends. The CDR3 has 14 residues. Germline CDR1 SGHTA, CDR2 FQGNSA. Here the CDR3 reads CASSGLPGVRWAFF. The CDR3 bases are TGTGCCAGCAGCGGCCTTCCGGGGGTCAGGTGGGCTTTCTTT.

J is TRBJ2-1 and V is TRBV11-2, with 7 nucleotides matching TRBD1. Germline assignment: CDR1 SGHAT and CDR2 FQNNGV. The trim removed 1 base at V and 4 bases at J, leaving 1 base unmatched. The CDR3 sequence is 14 residues long. CDR3 sequence (DNA): TGTGCCAGCAGCTTAGGGGGACAGTACAATGAGCAGTTCTTC. Translating it yields CASSLGGQYNEQFF.

The V call is TRBV28, the J call TRBJ2-5; D perhaps matches TRBD1 (6 bases). The CDR3 loop spans 14 amino acids. With 5 bases removed from V and 1 base from J, the gap between germline ends came to 11 bases. CDR1 and CDR2 from the germline V gene are MDHEN and SYDVKM. The CDR3 nucleotides are TGTGCCAGCAGTCCAACAGGGACCCAAGAGACCCAGTACTTC. This translates into CASSPTGTQETQYF.

This chain links TRBV28 with TRBJ1-1; 7 nucleotides align to TRBD1. V gave up 10 bases and J gave up 1 base; unmatched junction bases: 6. This CDR3 is 13 amino acids long. Germline V gene data show CDR1 as MDHEN and CDR2 as SYDVKM. Here the CDR3 DNA reads TGTGCCATAAGACAGGGAGGGAACACTGAAGCTTTCTTT. Amino acid sequence: CAIRQGGNTEAFF.